This T cell receptor (beta chain) was documented in a study of T cell changes during pregnancy in multiple sclerosis (dated by TCRdb to about 2019). About the full investigation: The study looked at changes in the T cell repertoire across pregnancy in women with multiple sclerosis.

The receptor library was made with the immunoSEQ multiplex PCR assay. The clones in this table, taken by TCRdb from immuneACCESS, are in-frame only. Not every clone is retained; where verified, under half of the shortfall comes from an unresolved V gene, and the cause of the rest is unknown. The sample includes over 70,000 clones, with 90% to 95% observed a single time. Of the sample, about 0.78% falls within the top ten clones. Note on this clone: Its antigen remains unidentified. The record has no base qualities; no much larger clone is one base away.

V was cut back by 0 bases and J by 3 bases, leaving a gap of 12 bases between them. Sequences SGDLS (CDR1) and YYNGEE (CDR2) are obtained from the germline V gene. From the cysteine through the phenylalanine, the CDR3 covers 16 amino acids. The kept DNA is CDR3 alone, 48 bases in frame from the first base. The receptor chain draws on TRBV9 and TRBJ2-2; tentative D gene TRBD2, with 6 bases matching. The sequence derives from a female donor with multiple sclerosis, enrolled in a pregnancy study. The material sequenced was peripheral blood, taken in the third trimester of pregnancy. CDR3 reads: CASSVERERYTGELFF. In nucleotides, the sequence is TGTGCCAGCAGCGTAGAACGGGAGCGGTACACCGGGGAGCTGTTTTTT. With all but the CDR3 taken from the reference TRBV9 and TRBJ2-2 genes, the full variable domain is: DSGVTQTPKHLITATGQRVTLRCSPRSGDLSVYWYQQSLDQGLQFLIQYYNGEERAKGNILERFSAQQFPDLHSELNLSSLELGDSALYFCASSVERERYTGELFFGEGSRLTVL.